This TCR beta chain was recovered during a study of regulatory T cells in long-lasting Graves disease. HTBI primers from iRepertoire and Arm-PCR of CDR3 regions yielded the TCR beta libraries. MiXCR, run by TCRdb on the multiplex PCR reads, gives a single entry per CDR3 protein. The sample holds 360,000 or so distinct CDR3 sequences, 12% seen once. CDR1 and CDR2 from the germline V gene are SEHNR and FQNEAQ (reference sequence). Unmatched junction bases numbered 12, after V lost 5 bases and J lost 5 bases. The length of the CDR3 is 17 residues. Time point defined: newly diagnosed GD, antithyroid drugs for less than 3 months. PBMCs were the source of the RNA used for TCR sequencing. The sample holds many counts of this clonotype. The antigen remains unidentified. Study outcomes and limitations: Persistent patients shared more public clonotypes (around 2,500) than newly diagnosed patients (about 1,000). Persistent Graves' disease cases displayed lower TCR diversity than newly diagnosed ones. With persistent disease, TRBV28, TRBJ1-2 and TRBJ2-5 were the favored segments.

The same sample was also used in a study of T cells in Graves' hyperthyroidism and ophthalmopathy. That paper notes: Blood also carried most thyroid clonotypes expanded above 0.001.

This receptor was taken from a woman between 18 and 29 years old with Graves disease. Sequencing was performed on peripheral blood mononuclear cells (PBMCs), taken at new diagnosis, from a patient treated with antithyroid drugs. This chain joins TRBV7-9 and TRBJ2-1; 10 nucleotides agree with TRBD1. The DNA for the CDR3 is TGTGCCAGCAGCCGTGACAGGGGGCACTCACAGGACAATGAGCAGTTCTTC. It specifies CASSRDRGHSQDNEQFF.